This T cell receptor beta chain comes out of a study of blood T cell repertoires in COVID-19. The overall study: The United States, Italy and Spain supplied acute and convalescent COVID-19 samples. Sample material is recorded as cDNA or gDNA derived from T cells, B-cell-depleted T cells, or PBMCs.

Source study methods: Nucleated cell number was recorded as an estimate derived from reference gene primer amplification. The method was immunoSEQ multiplex PCR; TCRdb's version includes in-frame clones alone and lacks a portion of them. V and J calls plus clone size are reproduced from that table; the DNA served to infer D and trimming. The data show 200,000 to 300,000 clones, with about nine tenths seen just once and over 3.5% held by the top ten. The CDR3 is made up of 13 amino acids. The V gene lost 5 bases and the J gene lost 4 bases, with 9 bases spanning the gap. This TCR was sampled from a woman between 40 and 55 years old with acute or convalescent COVID-19. This rearrangement joins TRBV12-3 or TRBV12-4 to TRBJ1-5; D perhaps matches TRBD1 (6 bases). Sequenced: peripheral blood. The chain's CDR3 is CASSLDRNQPQHF. The CDR3 DNA sequence: TGTGCCAGCAGTCTGGACAGAAATCAGCCCCAGCATTTT.